This T cell receptor beta chain was profiled in a study of blood T cells in healthy people across ages. Primers used in a second PCR of about 7 to 12 cycles were a sample-barcoded 5' primer and a J-beta primer mix. TCRdb called the 5' RACE reads again in MiXCR, with one record for every CDR3 protein. The sample comprises 870,000 or so distinct CDR3 sequences, under 35% of which are singletons, and around 15% rests with the top ten. Study results and caveats: Aged donors had fewer naive CD4+ cells and lower diversity than long-lived donors.

Individuals who donated were healthy Caucasians from Russia aged roughly 6 to 100. Each sample used at least 6.5 million PBMCs. Details on this clonotype: Its target is not known.

In germline, CDR1 is SGHKS, CDR2 YYEKEE (reference sequence). V was trimmed by 0 bases and J by 10 bases, leaving 13 bases between them. The CDR3 runs to 14 residues. The TCR originated in a woman at least 80 years old in good health. This chain links TRBV5-5 with TRBJ2-2; possibly TRBD1 for D (5 bases). The sample was blood. The CDR3 loop is CASSLAGIAAELFF. The CDR3 DNA reads as TGTGCCAGCAGCTTGGCAGGGATCGCCGCGGAGCTGTTTTTT.